Below are 27 T cell receptor beta chains sequenced from a single sample in a study of sequential checkpoint blockade in melanoma. Profiling relied on immunoSEQ multiplex PCR, and the TCRdb table lists in-frame clones only, not all of them. The sample lists approximately 2,200 clones; under 25% were seen once. Treatment described: randomized to nivolumab then ipilimumab (arm A) or the reverse (arm B). The source material was tumor tissue (inferred from file names), sampled from a patient given nivolumab and ipilimumab in sequence. The receptors stem from a human donor with melanoma.

This clone is medium-sized by share. CDR3 sequence: CASRRTALNNEKLFF. The CDR3 DNA follows: TGTGCCAGCAGACGAACAGCCTTAAATAATGAAAAACTGTTTTTT. The gene calls are TRBV6-8 and TRBJ1-4; no reliable D call. CDR1 and CDR2 (germline): MNHGY, SAAAGT. Trimming shortened V by 6 bases and J by 4 bases, and 15 bases separated the two germline ends. CDR3 length: 15 amino acids.

The CDR3 DNA reads as TGTGCCACCGCTCGACAGTTAGGTCCCGGGGAGCTGTTTTTT. Translating it yields CATARQLGPGELFF. V and J are TRBV15 and TRBJ2-2; maybe TRBD1 (5 bases). V was shortened by 8 bases and J by 6 bases, with 16 bases between the two germline ends. The CDR3 loop spans 14 amino acids. Germline assignment: CDR1 LNHNV and CDR2 YYDKDF (reference sequence).

By its share, this clone is medium-sized (0.01 to 0.1%). The V gene is TRBV11-3, the J gene TRBJ2-1, with TRBD1 matching 8 bases. Germline V lookup: CDR1 SGHNT, CDR2 YENEEA. The V segment lost 2 bases and the J segment 4 bases; nucleotides outside the gene matches: 7. This CDR3 has 16 residues. The CDR3 bases are TGTGCCAGCAGCTTAAACCCAGGGGGCCGGTACAATGAGCAGTTCTTC. The encoded protein is CASSLNPGGRYNEQFF.

J is TRBJ2-1 and V is TRBV6-8; 9 nucleotides line up with TRBD2. J lost 5 bases, V lost 10 bases, and 15 bases had no gene match. Germline CDR1 MNHGY, CDR2 SAAAGT. The CDR3 covers 16 residues. The CDR3 nucleotides are TGTGCCACCTCCACGACTAGCGGAGCTAAGGACAATGAGCAGTTCTTC. As protein: CATSTTSGAKDNEQFF.

The chain employs TRBV5-1 and TRBJ2-2; 8 nucleotides line up with TRBD2. The CDR3 consists of 15 residues. Trimming removed 0 bases from V and 3 bases from J; junction bases left unmatched: 1. CDR1 and CDR2 (germline): SGHRS, YFSETQ. The CDR3 here is CASSLVSGDTGELFF. CDR3 coding DNA: TGCGCCAGCAGCTTGGTTAGCGGGGACACCGGGGAGCTGTTTTTT.

In its sample, this clone ranks as hyperexpanded (1% or more). The V call is TRBV6-8, the J call TRBJ2-2; D possibly uses TRBD1 or TRBD2 (7 bases each). V lost 5 bases and J 4 bases, leaving 17 bases between the germline ends. CDR3 length equals 16 residues. In germline, CDR1 is MNHGY, CDR2 SAAAGT. CDR3 sequence reads: CASSENGEGATGELFF. DNA for the CDR3: TGTGCCAGCAGTGAGAACGGGGAGGGGGCCACCGGGGAGCTGTTTTTT.

This chain links TRBV19 with TRBJ1-2, with D possibly being TRBD1 (5 bases). Germline CDR1 is LNHDA and CDR2 is SQIVND (reference sequence). This CDR3 spans 12 amino acids. V was trimmed by 6 bases and J by 7 bases, leaving 12 bases between them. As DNA, the CDR3 is TGTGCCAGTAGGGGGACTTCTGGTGGCTACACCTTC. The encoded protein is CASRGTSGGYTF. The full variable domain, completed using reference TRBV19 and TRBJ1-2, is DGGITQSPKYLFRKEGQNVTLSCEQNLNHDAMYWYRQDPGQGLRLIYYSQIVNDFQKGDIAEGYSVSREKKESFPLTVTSAQKNPTAFYLCASRGTSGGYTFGSGTRLTVV.

This clone is deemed medium-sized. The V and J genes are TRBV11-3 and TRBJ2-4; weak D call: TRBD1 (6 bases). Germline V lookup: CDR1 SGHNT, CDR2 YENEEA. V was shortened by 4 bases and J by 1 base, with 11 bases between the two germline ends. This CDR3 region has 15 residues. The CDR3 protein is CASSSEGVAKNIQYF. The CDR3 DNA sequence: TGTGCCAGCAGCTCCGAGGGGGTGGCCAAAAACATTCAGTACTTC.

In its sample, this clone ranks as medium-sized (0.01 to 0.1%). V is TRBV11-3 and J is TRBJ1-1; D is perhaps TRBD1 (5 bases). Trimming shortened V by 3 bases and J by 6 bases, and 17 bases separated the two germline ends. This CDR3 is 15 amino acids long. CDR1 is SGHNT and CDR2 is YENEEA in the germline V gene. The CDR3 loop reads CASSLGGVLGPEAFF. CDR3 nucleotide sequence: TGTGCCAGCAGCTTGGGAGGGGTCCTGGGTCCTGAAGCTTTCTTT.

This chain links TRBV28 with TRBJ2-1; D unclear. The CDR3 is 16 amino acids. Germline V gene lookup returns CDR1 MDHEN and CDR2 SYDVKM. V was shortened by 3 bases and J by 4 bases, with 16 bases between the two germline ends. CDR3 residues: CASSFVAAALYNEQFF. The CDR3 DNA reads TGTGCCAGCAGTTTTGTAGCTGCAGCCCTATACAATGAGCAGTTCTTC.

In its sample, this clone ranks as medium-sized. The CDR3 coding sequence is TGTGCCAGCAGCTTGGGGTCGGGAGGGCGGATATACGAGCAGTACTTC. Its translation is CASSLGSGGRIYEQYF. V and J are TRBV11-3 and TRBJ2-7; 8 nucleotides align to TRBD2. Germline assignment: CDR1 SGHNT and CDR2 YENEEA. J lost 4 bases, V lost 3 bases, and 11 bases had no gene match. The CDR3 has 16 residues.

This clone was counted at least ten times. The chain employs TRBV11-3 and TRBJ2-5; 7 nucleotides line up with TRBD2. The CDR3 runs to 14 residues. In germline, CDR1 is SGHNT, CDR2 YENEEA. After removal of 5 bases from V and 5 bases from J, the junction contained 8 bases not matched to a gene. The CDR3 spells CASSGGGVGETQYF. The DNA of the CDR3 is TGTGCCAGCAGCGGGGGAGGGGTTGGGGAGACCCAGTACTTC.

This clone was detected a few times. The genes are TRBV6-8 and TRBJ1-1; 7 nucleotides align to TRBD1. V trimming: 4 bases; J trimming: 6 bases; junction bases outside the gene matches: 14. Germline loops: CDR1 MNHGY, CDR2 SAAAGT. This CDR3 has 16 residues. In DNA form, the CDR3 reads TGTGCCAGCAGTTCTGGGCGACAGGGCGCTGTGGCTGAAGCTTTCTTT. It yields the protein CASSSGRQGAVAEAFF.

This clone was observed a handful of times. This chain links TRBV6-8 with TRBJ2-1, with TRBD2 matching 11 bases. The CDR3 sequence is 15 residues long. Germline CDR1 MNHGY, CDR2 SAAAGT. J lost 8 bases, V lost 5 bases, and 8 bases had no gene match. The CDR3 sequence: CASSTLAGGMYEQFF. CDR3 nucleotides: TGTGCCAGCAGTACGCTAGCGGGAGGTATGTATGAGCAGTTCTTC.

The chain is built from TRBV19 and TRBJ2-5, with 9 bases fitting TRBD1. V lost 6 bases and J lost 3; bases outside the gene matches: 5. CDR1 LNHDA and CDR2 SQIVND come from the germline V gene (reference sequence). This CDR3 has 14 amino acids. The CDR3 region is CASRGRTGEETQYF. For the CDR3, the DNA is TGTGCCAGTAGAGGCAGGACAGGGGAAGAGACCCAGTACTTC.

This clone was seen a handful of times. This chain connects TRBV10-3 to TRBJ1-5; no clear D gene. V was clipped by 0 bases and J by 5 bases, with 8 bases between them. The CDR3 length is 14 residues. Germline V lookup: CDR1 ENHRY, CDR2 SYGVKD. CDR3 DNA: TGTGCCATCAGTGAGTCGTTCAAGGATCAGCCCCAGCATTTT. Translating it yields CAISESFKDQPQHF.

This clone ranks as medium-sized. This chain connects TRBV6-8 to TRBJ2-1; either TRBD1 or TRBD2 may supply D (5 bases each). The V and J ends lost 4 bases and 4 bases respectively, with 14 bases between them. The CDR3 covers 15 residues. Germline CDR1 reads MNHGY; CDR2 reads SAAAGT. In DNA form, the CDR3 reads TGTGCCAGCAGTTCCGCCGGGGCGCGTTACAATGAGCAGTTCTTC. It yields the protein CASSSAGARYNEQFF.

This clone has a handful of counts. V and J are TRBV6-8 and TRBJ2-7, with 12 bases identical to TRBD2. CDR1 is MNHGY, CDR2 SAAAGT, per germline. The CDR3 runs 15 residues. Losses at the gene ends were 4 bases for V and 5 bases for J; bases not matched to a gene: 6. CDR3: CASSSRRLAGDEQYF. The CDR3 bases are TGTGCCAGCAGTTCCCGCCGACTAGCGGGAGACGAGCAGTACTTC.

The rearrangement joins TRBV28 to TRBJ2-3; 10 bases align to TRBD1. Trimming removed 2 bases from V and 5 bases from J; junction bases left unmatched: 10. Germline values: CDR1 MDHEN, CDR2 SYDVKM. The CDR3 has 17 amino acids. This chain's CDR3 is CASSLISSGQGKDTQYF. The CDR3, as DNA: TGTGCCAGCAGTTTAATTTCTTCGGGACAGGGGAAAGATACGCAGTATTTT.

J is TRBJ2-3 and V is TRBV16; the D gene is possibly TRBD2 (5 bases). Germline values: CDR1 KGHSY, CDR2 FQNENV. The length of the CDR3 is 19 residues. V was clipped by 2 bases and J by 0 bases, with 21 bases between them. The CDR3 region is CASSQHREGISGSTDTQYF. The CDR3 DNA follows: TGTGCCAGCAGCCAACACCGGGAAGGTATTTCGGGTAGCACAGATACGCAGTATTTT. Variable domain in full (rest from reference TRBV16 and TRBJ2-3): GEEVAQTPKHLVRGEGQKAKLYCAPIKGHSYVFWYQQVLKNEFKFLISFQNENVFDETGMPKERFSAKCLPNSPCSLEIQATKLEDSAVYFCASSQHREGISGSTDTQYFGPGTRLTVL.

This clone is deemed medium-sized (0.01 to 0.1%). The rearrangement joins TRBV9 to TRBJ2-1, with TRBD1 matching 9 bases. Unmatched junction bases numbered 8, after V lost 7 bases and J lost 3 bases. The length of the CDR3 is 15 residues. The germline V gene has CDR1 SGDLS and CDR2 YYNGEE. The CDR3: CASLKGQGNYNEQFF. The CDR3 coding sequence is TGTGCCAGCCTAAAAGGACAGGGGAACTACAATGAGCAGTTCTTC.

This clone has more than one count but fewer than ten. This chain connects TRBV28 to TRBJ1-2; 7 bases are shared with TRBD1. V lost 5 bases and J lost 8; bases outside the gene matches: 8. This CDR3 spans 13 amino acids. CDR1 is MDHEN, CDR2 SYDVKM, per germline. CDR3 in DNA: TGTGCCAGCAGTGTGACAGGGAGTAGCGGCTACACCTTC. It yields the protein CASSVTGSSGYTF.

This clone was detected a few times. The rearrangement uses TRBV6-8 and TRBJ1-3; D gene ambiguous. This CDR3 spans 16 amino acids. Germline V lookup: CDR1 MNHGY, CDR2 SAAAGT. The ends were cut back, 4 bases at V and 0 bases at J, with 13 bases in the middle. Written as DNA, the CDR3 is TGTGCCAGCAGTTCCGCGACACTCCGCTCTGGAAACACCATATATTTT. This encodes CASSSATLRSGNTIYF.

In DNA form, the CDR3 reads TGTGCCAGCAGCCAAGCACGGGACAGGCCCTACAATGAGCAGTTCTTC. Residues: CASSQARDRPYNEQFF. The chain recombines TRBV14 with TRBJ2-1, with 8 bases fitting TRBD1. Per germline, CDR1 SGHDN and CDR2 FVKESK. J gave up 2 bases and V 1 base, and 4 bases lay outside the gene matches. The CDR3 consists of 16 residues.

V usage is TRBV16 and J usage is TRBJ1-1; TRBD1 is a possible D gene (5 bases). This CDR3 is 14 amino acids long. Trimming shortened V by 4 bases and J by 5 bases, and 14 bases separated the two germline ends. CDR1 KGHSY and CDR2 FQNENV come from the germline V gene. CDR3 region: CASSRRLGGTEAFF. The CDR3 bases are TGTGCCAGCAGCCGCCGGCTGGGGGGAACTGAAGCTTTCTTT.

This clone was detected ten times or more. The chain joins TRBV11-3 to TRBJ2-5; possible D gene TRBD2, 7 bases. The germline CDR1 and CDR2 sequences are SGHNT and YENEEA. V gave up 3 bases and J gave up 2 bases, with 13 bases separating them. This CDR3 spans 15 amino acids. The CDR3 loop is CASSLGGATQETQYF. The DNA of the CDR3 is TGTGCCAGCAGCTTGGGGGGGGCTACTCAAGAGACCCAGTACTTC.

This chain uses TRBV19 with TRBJ2-3, with D unresolved. The CDR3 extends over 12 amino acids. V dropped 5 bases and J dropped 4 bases, with 7 bases sitting between them. Germline V CDR1 and CDR2: LNHDA, SQIVND (reference sequence). The CDR3 reads CASSRISDTQYF. The CDR3 DNA reads TGTGCCAGTAGTCGGATTTCAGATACGCAGTATTTT. Using reference TRBV19 and TRBJ2-3 for the parts outside the CDR3, the full variable domain is DGGITQSPKYLFRKEGQNVTLSCEQNLNHDAMYWYRQDPGQGLRLIYYSQIVNDFQKGDIAEGYSVSREKKESFPLTVTSAQKNPTAFYLCASSRISDTQYFGPGTRLTVL.